This T cell receptor (beta chain) came from a study of siplizumab effects on memory and regulatory T cells. Produced via immunoSEQ multiplex PCR; TCRdb's table is partial and in-frame only. The repertoire consists of 70,000 or so clones, with more than 80% occurring once and the leading ten covering roughly 30%. Sequencing was carried out using CD8+ T cells sorted from blood. The clonotype comes from a human donor in good health.

In DNA, the CDR3 is TGTGCCAGCAGAGCCGGGAGTGGGGATACGCAGTATTTT. Protein sequence: CASRAGSGDTQYF. The rearrangement joins TRBV5-4 to TRBJ2-3; a possible D gene is TRBD2 (6 bases). V was pared by 5 bases and J by 6 bases, with 13 bases between. Germline loops: CDR1 SGHNT, CDR2 YYREEE (reference sequence). The CDR3 length is 13 residues.